These 27 T cell receptor beta chains originate from one sample sequenced in a study of blood T cell repertoires in COVID-19. Data came from immunoSEQ multiplex PCR; TCRdb stores just in-frame clones and leaves some out. The data hold tens of thousands of clones, with more than 80% observed a single time. Material for sequencing was peripheral blood. Receptors were obtained from a woman aged 55 to 70 with acute or convalescent COVID-19.

About this clone itself: Given the absence of the conserved phenylalanine or tryptophan at the CDR3 end, a read error is likely. This chain links TRBV7-9 with TRBJ1-1; tentative D call: TRBD1 (6 bases). CDR3 length: 13 amino acids. CDR1 is SEHNR and CDR2 is FQNEAQ in the germline V gene (reference sequence). Between the trimmed V and J ends, which lost 2 bases and 6 bases, there was a span of 10 bases. The CDR3 sequence is CASSLQGSAEAFL. CDR3 nucleotide sequence: TGTGCCAGCAGCTTACAGGGGAGCGCTGAAGCTTTCCTT.

The chain links TRBV3-1 (or the pseudogene TRBV3-2) to TRBJ1-5, with D maybe TRBD1 (5 bases). CDR1 LGHDT and CDR2 YNNKEL come from the germline V gene (reference sequence). The CDR3 has 14 amino acids. V shed 1 base and J shed 7 bases, with 11 bases lying between them. The CDR3 DNA reads TGTGCCAGCAGCCAAGGGGGGGTGCGGCAGCCCCAGCATTTT. This codes for CASSQGGVRQPQHF.

This chain joins TRBV15 and TRBJ2-7; D gene uncertain. This CDR3 comprises 13 residues. V dropped 0 bases and J dropped 1 base, with 4 bases sitting between them. Per the germline V gene, CDR1 is LNHNV and CDR2 is YYDKDF (reference sequence). The CDR3 nucleotides read TGTGCCACCAGCAGAGACAGGTCCTACGAGCAGTACGTC. It is translated as CATSRDRSYEQYV.

This clone was observed a few times. The chain has TRBV7-9 and TRBJ2-1; 7 bases fit TRBD1. The CDR3 spans 17 residues. Trimming at V came to 3 bases and at J to 5 bases, leaving 13 bases not matched to a gene. Germline CDR1 and CDR2: SEHNR and FQNEAQ (reference sequence). CDR3 coding DNA: TGTGCCAGCAGCTTCGGAATAGTCTGGACAGGAGACAATGAGCAGTTCTTC. Translating it yields CASSFGIVWTGDNEQFF. Full variable domain (outside the CDR3, taken from reference TRBV7-9 and TRBJ2-1): DTGVSQNPRHKITKRGQNVTFRCDPISEHNRLYWYRQTLGQGPEFLTYFQNEAQLEKSRLLSDRFSAERPKGSFSTLEIQRTEQGDSAMYLCASSFGIVWTGDNEQFFGPGTRLTVL.

This sequence joins TRBV27 and TRBJ1-1, with 7 bases fitting TRBD1. The CDR3 length is 14 residues. Germline V CDR1 and CDR2: MNHEY, SMNVEV (reference sequence). V dropped 6 bases and J dropped 8; count of bases not matched to a gene: 12. The CDR3 loop reads CASSRTGASLEAFF. The CDR3 coding sequence is TGTGCCAGCAGCCGCACAGGGGCTTCCCTAGAAGCTTTCTTT.

This clone was seen only once. The rearrangement uses TRBV6-6 and TRBJ1-2; D is perhaps TRBD1 (5 bases). Germline CDR1 is MNHNY and CDR2 is SVGAGI (reference sequence). CDR3 length: 15 residues. V was shortened by 0 bases and J by 3 bases, with 11 bases between the two germline ends. This CDR3 reads CASSYSNLQDYGYTF. Here the CDR3 DNA reads TGTGCCAGCAGTTACTCGAACTTACAGGACTATGGCTACACCTTC.

The chain has TRBV28 and TRBJ2-5; 8 nucleotides line up with TRBD1. CDR3 length equals 14 residues. Germline CDR1 reads MDHEN; CDR2 reads SYDVKM. Trimming at V came to 3 bases and at J to 3 bases, leaving 3 bases not matched to a gene. This CDR3 is CASSFMGQEETQYF. CDR3 in DNA: TGTGCCAGCAGTTTCATGGGACAGGAAGAGACCCAGTACTTC.

The V gene is TRBV18, the J gene TRBJ2-3; 8 bases line up with TRBD1. Looked up from germline, CDR1 is KGHSH and CDR2 is LQKENI. The CDR3 spans 18 residues. V gave up 2 bases and J gave up 4 bases; unmatched junction bases: 14. This CDR3 is CASSPIVWRQGASDTQYF. The CDR3 nucleotides are TGTGCCAGCTCACCAATAGTATGGAGGCAGGGGGCCTCAGATACGCAGTATTTT.

The chain recombines TRBV5-6 with TRBJ2-7; D is possibly TRBD1 (5 bases). The CDR3 spans 15 residues. V lost 1 base and J lost 7, with 18 bases in between. Germline lookup yields CDR1 SGHDT and CDR2 YYEEEE. In DNA, the CDR3 is TGTGCCAGCAGCTTGAATAGACAGACCCCTTCGGAGCAGTACGTC. The encoded protein is CASSLNRQTPSEQYV.

This chain connects TRBV24-1 to TRBJ1-2; 8 bases line up with TRBD1. This CDR3 is built from 15 residues. The trim removed 3 bases at V and 4 bases at J, leaving 6 bases unmatched. The germline V gene has CDR1 KGHDR and CDR2 SFDVKD. The CDR3 sequence: CATSDGSGGIYGYTF. CDR3 coding DNA: TGTGCCACCAGTGATGGTTCAGGGGGCATCTATGGCTACACCTTC.

The rearrangement uses TRBV10-3 and TRBJ2-1; D is possibly TRBD1 (5 bases). V lost 8 bases and J lost 3, with 8 bases in between. The CDR3 runs 12 residues. Germline V CDR1 and CDR2: ENHRY, SYGVKD. The CDR3 DNA follows: TGTGCCATCTCGACAGACTACAATGAGCAGTTCTTC. This sequence encodes CAISTDYNEQFF.

This sequence joins TRBV6-1 and TRBJ2-7, with D uncertain. CDR1 is MNHNS and CDR2 is SASEGT in the germline V gene. Trimming left V 2 bases short and J 0 bases short, with 5 bases between. The CDR3 runs 13 residues. CDR3 sequence reads: CASSELSSYEQYF. In DNA form, the CDR3 reads TGTGCCAGCAGTGAATTGAGCTCCTACGAGCAGTACTTC.

This chain uses TRBV6-5 with TRBJ2-1; a weak D match, TRBD1 (5 bases). This CDR3 spans 14 amino acids. V lost 2 bases and J 8 bases, leaving 13 bases between the germline ends. Germline V lookup: CDR1 MNHEY, CDR2 SVGAGI. CDR3 nucleotides: TGTGCCAGCAGTTACCTCCAGGGTGGAGATGAGCAGTTCTTC. Translating gives CASSYLQGGDEQFF.

The chain couples TRBV24-1 to TRBJ2-1; TRBD2 might be the D (6 bases). The germline V gene has CDR1 KGHDR and CDR2 SFDVKD. Trimming took off 5 bases at V and 9 bases at J, with 22 bases between the two ends. The CDR3 has 16 residues. The CDR3 DNA follows: TGTGCCACCAGTGGGGGGGATTTTTTAGGAAATAGTGAGCAGTTCTTC. Translated: CATSGGDFLGNSEQFF.

The chain is built from TRBV6-4 and TRBJ2-1; D might be TRBD2 (7 bases). The V gene's germline CDR1 is MRHNA and CDR2 SNTAGT. This CDR3 has 16 residues. Trimming left V 2 bases short and J 8 bases short, with 19 bases between. The CDR3 nucleotides read TGTGCCAGCAGTGACGGCTTTGAGGGGGGGCACGATGAGCAGTTCTTC. Protein product: CASSDGFEGGHDEQFF.

This clone was observed once. The chain joins TRBV7-8 to TRBJ1-3; 9 nucleotides line up with TRBD1. Germline V gene data show CDR1 as SGHVS and CDR2 as FQNEAQ. V trimming: 3 bases; J trimming: 0 bases; junction bases outside the gene matches: 6. The CDR3 extends over 17 amino acids. The CDR3 reads CASSLTGTGSSGNTIYF. Written as DNA, the CDR3 is TGTGCCAGCAGCTTGACCGGGACAGGGTCCTCTGGAAACACCATATATTTT.

V and J are TRBV11-2 and TRBJ2-2; D call uncertain. CDR1 is SGHAT, CDR2 FQNNGV, per germline. This CDR3 is 14 amino acids long. V shed 5 bases and J shed 1 base, with 8 bases lying between them. CDR3 amino acids: CASSRQVNTGELFF. As DNA, the CDR3 is TGTGCCAGCAGCCGGCAGGTGAACACCGGGGAGCTGTTTTTT. Variable domain in full (rest from reference TRBV11-2 and TRBJ2-2): EAGVAQSPRYKIIEKRQSVAFWCNPISGHATLYWYQQILGQGPKLLIQFQNNGVVDDSQLPKDRFSAERLKGVDSTLKIQPAKLEDSAVYLCASSRQVNTGELFFGEGSRLTVL.

V gene TRBV29-1 combines with J gene TRBJ1-6; 7 bases match TRBD1. Germline lookup yields CDR1 SQVTM and CDR2 ANQGSEA. The CDR3 totals 11 residues. J was trimmed by 17 bases and V by 3 bases; bases with no gene match: 7. CDR3 sequence: CSVEIGQAIHF. Here the CDR3 DNA reads TGCAGCGTTGAGATAGGACAGGCAATCCACTTT.

V and J are TRBV2 and TRBJ2-2, with D unclear. The CDR3 has 14 residues. Between the trimmed V and J ends, which lost 4 bases and 4 bases, there was a span of 10 bases. The germline gives CDR1 SNHLY, CDR2 FYNNEI. The CDR3 nucleotides are TGTGCCAGCAGTGTAACGGAGTTCACCGGGGAGCTGTTTTTT. Its translation: CASSVTEFTGELFF.

This chain joins TRBV18 and TRBJ2-3, with 7 bases identical to TRBD2. The CDR3 is 16 amino acids. The V gene's germline CDR1 is KGHSH and CDR2 LQKENI. The V segment lost 3 bases and the J segment 0 bases; nucleotides outside the gene matches: 6. The CDR3 region has the DNA TGTGCCAGCTCACCCCTTGGACTAGGCAGCACAGATACGCAGTATTTT. Residues: CASSPLGLGSTDTQYF.

The chain has TRBV5-1 and TRBJ2-5, with TRBD1 matching over 8 bases. With V trimmed by 4 bases and J by 2 bases, 4 bases remained unmatched. The CDR3 sequence is 14 residues long. Germline V CDR1 and CDR2: SGHRS, YFSETQ. The CDR3 DNA reads TGCGCCAGCAGCGGCGGACAGGGACAAGAGACCCAGTACTTC. Translating it yields CASSGGQGQETQYF.

DNA of the CDR3: TGCGCCAGCAGCCACGGAGTAACAGGGGACCTTAGCAATCAGCCCCAGCATTTT. It encodes CASSHGVTGDLSNQPQHF. The V gene is TRBV4-3, the J gene TRBJ1-5; 7 nucleotides agree with TRBD1. After removal of 3 bases from V and 0 bases from J, the junction contained 11 bases not matched to a gene. Germline CDR1 reads LGHNA; CDR2 reads YSLEER. The CDR3 runs 18 residues.

The chain uses TRBV5-8 and TRBJ2-3, with D perhaps TRBD1 (5 bases). Germline V gene lookup returns CDR1 SGHTS and CDR2 YDEGEE. The ends were cut back, 3 bases at V and 2 bases at J, with 10 bases in the middle. CDR3 length: 14 amino acids. CDR3 DNA: TGTGCCAGCAGCTCCACGACAGCCACAGATACGCAGTATTTT. Its protein product is CASSSTTATDTQYF.

The chain links TRBV5-1 to TRBJ1-5; 7 bases align to TRBD1. This CDR3 comprises 15 residues. Germline CDR1 reads SGHRS; CDR2 reads YFSETQ. The V and J ends lost 2 bases and 4 bases, in that order; junction bases with no gene match: 6. The CDR3 spells CASSLRGLVNQPQHF. Written as DNA, the CDR3 is TGCGCCAGCAGCTTAAGGGGGCTAGTAAATCAGCCCCAGCATTTT.

V gene TRBV12-5 combines with J gene TRBJ1-3; 8 nucleotides agree with TRBD1. The germline CDR1 and CDR2 sequences are LGHNT and FRNRAP. V trimming: 5 bases; J trimming: 2 bases; junction bases outside the gene matches: 2. CDR3 size: 14 residues. CDR3 region: CASGADRAGNTIYF. In DNA, the CDR3 is TGTGCTAGTGGTGCGGACAGGGCTGGAAACACCATATATTTT. Together with reference TRBV12-5 and TRBJ1-3, the CDR3 gives the full variable domain: DARVTQTPRHKVTEMGQEVTMRCQPILGHNTVFWYRQTMMQGLELLAYFRNRAPLDDSGMPKDRFSAEMPDATLATLKIQPSEPRDSAVYFCASGADRAGNTIYFGEGSWLTVV.

This chain joins TRBV12-5 and TRBJ1-6; D might be TRBD1 (5 bases). Looked up from germline, CDR1 is LGHNT and CDR2 is FRNRAP. V gave up 3 bases and J gave up 6 bases, with 9 bases separating them. The CDR3 length is 14 residues. The CDR3 bases are TGTGCTAGTGGTTTAGGGGCTTCTAATTCACCCCTCCACTTT. Protein product: CASGLGASNSPLHF.

There are a few counts of this clone. The chain joins TRBV21-1 to TRBJ1-6; the DNA was not used to check the table's D call, TRBD1. TRBV21-1 is designated a pseudogene. There are 19 residues in the CDR3. The CDR3 loop is CASSKVNRGLFTLNSPLHF. For the CDR3, the DNA is TGTGCCAGCAGCAAAGTCAACAGGGGGCTTTTTACGTTGAATTCACCCCTCCACTTT.